This passage covers 27 T cell receptor beta chains from one sample sequenced in a study of Ad26.COV2.S vaccination and SARS-CoV-2 variants. Repertoires were generated with immunoSEQ multiplex PCR, while TCRdb's copy carries only in-frame clones and drops some. The sample shows roughly 300,000 clones, around 89% of them seen only once. As for treatment: roughly 20 received Ad26.COV2.S at low or high dose, single or two shots; 5 received placebo; per-sample allocation not given. The investigators took samples on day 63 after the first vaccine or placebo injection. The sample here was peripheral blood, taken in a trial of Ad26.COV2.S vaccine versus placebo. Receptors originate from a person aged 18-65 years who received the Ad26.COV2.S COVID-19 vaccine or a placebo.

The rearrangement joins TRBV7-6 to TRBJ2-1, with 7 bases aligning to TRBD1. Germline CDR1 reads SGHVS; CDR2 reads FNYEAQ. The CDR3 runs to 15 residues. After removal of 4 bases from V and 4 bases from J, the junction contained 7 bases not matched to a gene. The CDR3, as DNA: TGTGCCAGCAGCTCAGACAGGGCTGGGTACAATGAGCAGTTCTTC. Protein: CASSSDRAGYNEQFF.

The chain recombines TRBV2 with TRBJ2-1, with D perhaps matching TRBD1 or TRBD2 (5 bases each). CDR1 and CDR2 (germline): SNHLY, FYNNEI. Trimming cost V 0 bases and J 4 bases, with 16 bases left between them. The CDR3 extends over 17 amino acids. The CDR3 here is CASSEALRDGGYNEQFF. CDR3 in DNA: TGTGCCAGCAGTGAAGCGCTCCGGGACGGCGGATACAATGAGCAGTTCTTC.

The V call is TRBV9, the J call TRBJ2-1, with 11 bases identical to TRBD2. V dropped 3 bases and J dropped 7; count of bases not matched to a gene: 12. The length of the CDR3 is 17 residues. CDR1 is SGDLS, CDR2 YYNGEE, per germline. The CDR3 DNA reads as TGTGCCAGCAGCGCGACGGTTAGCGGGAGGGCCAAGAATGAGCAGTTCTTC. Its translation: CASSATVSGRAKNEQFF.

CDR3 amino acids: CASSIDLRASQPQHF. In DNA, the CDR3 is TGTGCCAGTAGTATAGATCTCAGGGCGAGCCAGCCCCAGCATTTT. This chain connects TRBV19 to TRBJ1-5, with a weak D call TRBD1 (5 bases). The CDR3 extends over 15 amino acids. With 0 bases removed from V and 7 bases from J, the gap between germline ends came to 13 bases. Germline loops: CDR1 LNHDA, CDR2 SQIVND (reference sequence).

J is TRBJ2-2 and V is TRBV28; a weak D match, TRBD1 (6 bases). Germline lookup yields CDR1 MDHEN and CDR2 SYDVKM. V was trimmed by 2 bases and J by 5 bases, leaving 18 bases between them. The CDR3 has 17 amino acids. CDR3 sequence reads: CASSLLGAGGMTGELFF. In DNA, the CDR3 is TGTGCCAGCAGTTTACTGGGGGCCGGAGGTATGACCGGGGAGCTGTTTTTT.

The chain carries TRBV7-8 and TRBJ1-4; D perhaps matches TRBD1 (5 bases). The germline V gene encodes CDR1 SGHVS and CDR2 FQNEAQ. V was pared by 1 base and J by 4 bases, with 10 bases between. This CDR3 is 15 amino acids long. The CDR3 reads CASSLVGGVNEKLFF. In DNA form, the CDR3 reads TGTGCCAGCAGCTTAGTTGGGGGGGTTAATGAAAAACTGTTTTTT.

The rearrangement uses TRBV5-4 and TRBJ1-1; 7 bases are shared with TRBD1. The CDR3 covers 15 residues. V shed 5 bases and J 2 bases; nucleotides not matched to a gene: 9. Germline CDR1 and CDR2: SGHNT and YYREEE (reference sequence). The CDR3 DNA sequence: TGTGCCAGCAGTCAAACCACAGGGGCAAACACTGAAGCTTTCTTT. Residues: CASSQTTGANTEAFF.

The chain recombines TRBV6-5 with TRBJ2-7; a possible D gene is TRBD2 (5 bases). Trimming pared 0 bases from V and 6 bases from J, leaving 12 bases between. This CDR3 region has 14 residues. Germline CDR1 and CDR2: MNHEY and SVGAGI. CDR3: CASSYSRVGGEQYF. The CDR3, as DNA: TGTGCCAGCAGTTACTCGAGGGTTGGTGGCGAGCAGTACTTC.

About this clone itself: Relative to the germline gene, one junction end is altered; a read error may explain this. This chain connects TRBV7-3 to TRBJ2-1; no clear D. This CDR3 spans 12 amino acids. In germline, CDR1 is SGHTA, CDR2 FQGTGA. The CDR3 loop is CASSEAGRYKIF. The CDR3 DNA reads TGTGCCAGCAGCGAAGCCGGCCGGTACAAAATCTTC.

The rearrangement uses TRBV4-3 and TRBJ2-5, with TRBD1 matching 9 bases. CDR1 is LGHNA, CDR2 YSLEER, per germline. The CDR3 has 15 residues. V dropped 2 bases and J dropped 2; count of bases not matched to a gene: 3. The CDR3 sequence: CASSQIDRGQETQYF. As DNA, the CDR3 is TGCGCCAGCAGCCAAATTGACAGGGGGCAAGAGACCCAGTACTTC.

In its sample, this clone was seen once. The gene calls are TRBV29-1 and TRBJ2-1; possibly TRBD2 for D (6 bases). CDR1 and CDR2 (germline): SQVTM, ANQGSEA. This CDR3 is built from 13 residues. V was trimmed by 2 bases and J by 5 bases, leaving 10 bases between them. The CDR3 sequence: CSVERWGDNEQFF. The CDR3 DNA sequence: TGCAGCGTTGAACGGTGGGGGGACAATGAGCAGTTCTTC.

The chain uses TRBV6-1 and TRBJ2-5, with 9 bases fitting TRBD1. Germline values: CDR1 MNHNS, CDR2 SASEGT. Trimming removed 4 bases from V and 5 bases from J; junction bases left unmatched: 11. The CDR3 sequence is 16 residues long. DNA for the CDR3: TGTGCCAGCAGTGTGCCCGGGACAGGGTTTAGCGAGACCCAGTACTTC. Encoded protein: CASSVPGTGFSETQYF.

The V call is TRBV4-3, the J call TRBJ2-7; perhaps TRBD2 as D (6 bases). Germline V lookup: CDR1 LGHNA, CDR2 YSLEER. CDR3 size: 16 residues. The germline V and J ends were trimmed by 1 base and 3 bases, with 16 bases remaining between them. This CDR3 reads CASSQAGGGVNYEQYF. CDR3 DNA sequence: TGCGCCAGCAGCCAAGCGGGCGGCGGGGTAAACTACGAGCAGTACTTC.

This clone was counted only a few times. The rearrangement links TRBV29-1 to TRBJ2-5; D gene ambiguous. V was pared by 8 bases and J by 3 bases, with 10 bases between. This CDR3 is 11 amino acids long. Germline V gene data show CDR1 as SQVTM and CDR2 as ANQGSEA. The DNA for the CDR3 is TGCAGCCGTCTGGCGGAAGAGACCCAGTACTTC. Protein: CSRLAEETQYF.

This clone appeared a single time. As DNA, the CDR3 is TGTGCCAGCAGCTTAGAAGGCGAGGGAGCTTTCTTT. This translates into CASSLEGEGAFF. The rearrangement links TRBV7-9 to TRBJ1-1; no reliable D call. Germline CDR1 reads SEHNR; CDR2 reads FQNEAQ (reference sequence). Trimming took 1 base from V and 10 from J, leaving 10 bases between them. The length of the CDR3 is 12 residues.

This chain joins TRBV11-2 and TRBJ2-2, with TRBD2 matching over 9 bases. Trimming took 5 bases from V and 7 from J; bases not matched to a gene: 11. Germline-derived CDR1 and CDR2 are SGHAT and FQNNGV. CDR3 length: 16 residues. CDR3 amino acids: CASSPSGGTSLGELFF. The CDR3 bases are TGTGCCAGCAGCCCATCTGGGGGGACTAGCCTCGGGGAGCTGTTTTTT.

This clone appeared once. This chain uses TRBV7-9 with TRBJ1-1; a possible D gene is TRBD1 (5 bases). Between the trimmed V and J ends, which lost 1 base and 4 bases, there was a span of 13 bases. Germline V gene lookup returns CDR1 SEHNR and CDR2 FQNEAQ (reference sequence). There are 15 residues in the CDR3. The CDR3 DNA reads TGTGCCAGCAGCTTAGTTTGGGGGGATCCCACTGAAGCTTTCTTT. Amino acids: CASSLVWGDPTEAFF. The whole variable domain, filled in from reference TRBV7-9 and TRBJ1-1, reads DTGVSQNPRHKITKRGQNVTFRCDPISEHNRLYWYRQTLGQGPEFLTYFQNEAQLEKSRLLSDRFSAERPKGSFSTLEIQRTEQGDSAMYLCASSLVWGDPTEAFFGQGTRLTVV.

The chain couples TRBV5-6 to TRBJ1-2; the D is unclear. The V and J ends lost 1 base and 2 bases respectively, with 21 bases between them. Germline CDR1 and CDR2: SGHDT and YYEEEE. This CDR3 spans 18 amino acids. The CDR3 loop reads CASSLKRAGADENYGYTF. CDR3 sequence (DNA): TGTGCCAGCAGCTTGAAGCGGGCAGGAGCCGATGAAAACTATGGCTACACCTTC.

The CDR3 region has the DNA TGCAGCGTTGTTTCCGCGGTCAGGGTGAATGGCTACACCTTC. Protein: CSVVSAVRVNGYTF. This rearrangement joins TRBV29-1 to TRBJ1-2; tentatively, D is TRBD1 (5 bases). The CDR3 length is 14 residues. Trimming removed 4 bases from V and 6 bases from J, with 18 bases in between. CDR1 and CDR2 (germline): SQVTM, ANQGSEA.

The chain has TRBV6-6 and TRBJ2-1; weak D call: TRBD2 (6 bases). This CDR3 contains 15 residues. Trimming took off 0 bases at V and 8 bases at J, with 14 bases between the two ends. Germline values: CDR1 MNHNY, CDR2 SVGAGI (reference sequence). The chain's CDR3 is CASSYSTSLLHEQFF. CDR3 DNA sequence: TGTGCCAGCAGTTACTCTACTAGCTTACTCCATGAGCAGTTCTTC.

The chain employs TRBV20-1 and TRBJ2-7; the match to TRBD2 covers 9 bases. CDR1 DFQATT and CDR2 SNEGSKA come from the germline V gene (reference sequence). With 3 bases clipped from V and 3 bases from J, the junction kept 24 bases outside the gene matches. This CDR3 spans 20 amino acids. For the CDR3, the DNA is TGCAGTGCTAGTTATAACCCCAGGGACTCGAGCGGGAGGTGGGACTACGAGCAGTACTTC. Amino acids: CSASYNPRDSSGRWDYEQYF.

This sequence joins TRBV6-2 or TRBV6-3 and TRBJ1-5; D unclear. CDR1 and CDR2 from the germline V gene are MNHEY and SVGEGT. The CDR3 covers 12 residues. The V and J ends lost 2 bases and 6 bases respectively, with 5 bases between them. CDR3 in DNA: TGTGCCAGCAGTTACGGGTCTCAGCCCCAGCATTTT. As protein: CASSYGSQPQHF.

The chain combines TRBV28 with TRBJ2-7, with 7 bases matching TRBD2. This CDR3 is built from 15 residues. In germline, CDR1 is MDHEN, CDR2 SYDVKM. J gave up 1 base and V 3 bases, and 6 bases lay outside the gene matches. The CDR3 is CASSFGTTMSYEQYF. In DNA, the CDR3 is TGTGCCAGCAGTTTTGGGACTACGATGTCCTACGAGCAGTACTTC.

This sequence joins TRBV6-5 and TRBJ2-7; 9 nucleotides match TRBD1. J gave up 3 bases and V 3 bases, and 9 bases lay outside the gene matches. Looked up from germline, CDR1 is MNHEY and CDR2 is SVGAGI. This CDR3 has 16 amino acids. The CDR3 loop is CASSYSGDRVDYEQYF. The CDR3 nucleotides read TGTGCCAGCAGTTATAGTGGGGACAGGGTTGACTACGAGCAGTACTTC.

A single count supports this clone. The J gene is TRBJ1-4, the V gene TRBV11-2; TRBD1 matches 8 bases. Germline CDR1 is SGHAT and CDR2 is FQNNGV. V lost 4 bases to trimming and J lost 2 bases; unmatched junction nucleotides: 3. The CDR3 is 15 amino acids. In DNA, the CDR3 is TGTGCCAGCAGCTCCCAGGGGGCCACTAATGAAAAACTGTTTTTT. The encoded protein is CASSSQGATNEKLFF.

This clone is a singleton in its sample. The chain has TRBV27 and TRBJ1-2; the match to TRBD1 covers 7 bases. Per the germline V gene, CDR1 is MNHEY and CDR2 is SMNVEV (reference sequence). V trimming: 4 bases; J trimming: 4 bases; junction bases outside the gene matches: 6. There are 14 residues in the CDR3. CDR3 in amino acids: CASSWRGPAYGYTF. CDR3 nucleotide sequence: TGTGCCAGCAGTTGGAGGGGGCCAGCCTATGGCTACACCTTC.

The J gene is TRBJ2-4, the V gene TRBV6-5; possibly TRBD2 for D (5 bases). There are 13 residues in the CDR3. V dropped 0 bases and J dropped 5 bases, with 5 bases sitting between them. Germline V lookup: CDR1 MNHEY, CDR2 SVGAGI. CDR3 residues: CASSYSRENIQYF. In DNA, the CDR3 is TGTGCCAGCAGTTACTCGAGGGAAAACATTCAGTACTTC.